This record concerns one T cell receptor beta chain sequence. The antigen is undetermined. The sample comes from a study of T cell responses to AZD1222 COVID-19 vaccine. Overall study findings and caveats: There were vaccine-associated CD4 TCRs across spike, dominant at 160-218 and 743-854. Nearly half of the spike-specific TCRs reportedly recognize variant regions that carry no mutations.

Repertoires were generated with immunoSEQ multiplex PCR, while TCRdb's copy carries only in-frame clones and drops some. This table has about 150,000 clones, roughly 90% appearing once. Germline V CDR1 and CDR2: SQVTM, ANQGSEA. J gave up 6 bases and V 4 bases, and 9 bases lay outside the gene matches. The CDR3 is 13 amino acids. This sequence originates from an adult in good health. The sequencing used peripheral blood, collected on day 0 of AZD1222 vaccination. This rearrangement joins TRBV29-1 to TRBJ2-7, with 7 bases identical to TRBD2. CDR3: CSVGAGPLGEQYF. The DNA for the CDR3 is TGCAGCGTTGGAGCGGGACCCCTTGGCGAGCAGTACTTC.